This T cell receptor (beta chain) was found in a study of blood T cell repertoires in COVID-19. Study-level background: The analysed material was cDNA or gDNA that came from T cells, B-cell-depleted T cells, or PBMCs.

Germline loops: CDR1 MGHRA, CDR2 YSYEKL. The CDR3 has 15 amino acids. J gave up 3 bases and V 1 base, and 5 bases lay outside the gene matches. This clone was seen a handful of times. In the source study's methods: From reference gene primer amplification, estimates of nucleated cell counts were derived. TCRdb keeps only in-frame clones here, not all; method: immunoSEQ multiplex PCR. That table supplies the V and J calls and clone size; D and trimming were determined from the DNA. The table records around 47,000 clones, roughly 86% of them present only once. V and J are TRBV4-1 and TRBJ1-1; TRBD1 matches at 7 bases. The material sequenced was peripheral blood. The receptor's source is an elderly man with active or convalescent COVID-19. CDR3 in DNA: TGCGCCAGCAGCCAAGTTACAGGGGACGACACTGAAGCTTTCTTT. Encoded protein: CASSQVTGDDTEAFF.